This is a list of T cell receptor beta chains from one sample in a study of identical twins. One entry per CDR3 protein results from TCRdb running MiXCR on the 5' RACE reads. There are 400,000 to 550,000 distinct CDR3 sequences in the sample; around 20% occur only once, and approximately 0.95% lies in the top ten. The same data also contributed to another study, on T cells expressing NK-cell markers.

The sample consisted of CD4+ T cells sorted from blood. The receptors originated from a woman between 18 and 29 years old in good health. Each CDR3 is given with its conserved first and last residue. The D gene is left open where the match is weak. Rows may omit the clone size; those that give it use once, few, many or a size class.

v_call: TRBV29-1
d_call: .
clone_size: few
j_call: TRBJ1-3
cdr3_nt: TGCAGCGTTAAAGCCACAGGCTCTGGAAACACCATATATTTT
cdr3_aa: CSVKATGSGNTIYF

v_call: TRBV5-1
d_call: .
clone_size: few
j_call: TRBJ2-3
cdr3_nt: TGCGCCAGCTCGTCAGAGTTTGGCACAGATACGCAGTATTTT
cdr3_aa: CASSSEFGTDTQYF

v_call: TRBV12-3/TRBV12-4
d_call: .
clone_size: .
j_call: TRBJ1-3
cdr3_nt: TGTGCCAGCAGTAGATCGGCGGTTGGAAACACCATATATTTT
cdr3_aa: CASSRSAVGNTIYF

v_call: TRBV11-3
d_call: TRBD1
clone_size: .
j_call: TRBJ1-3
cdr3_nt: TGTGCCAGCAGCACTGGACAGGGAGGAGGAAACACCATATATTTT
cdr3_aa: CASSTGQGGGNTIYF

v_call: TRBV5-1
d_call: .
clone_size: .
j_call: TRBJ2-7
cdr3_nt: TGCGCCAGCAGCTTGGCCCAGAAGACAGGATACTCCTACGAGCAGTACTTC
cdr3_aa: CASSLAQKTGYSYEQYF

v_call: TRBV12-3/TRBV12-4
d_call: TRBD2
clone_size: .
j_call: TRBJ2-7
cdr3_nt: TGTGCCACATGGGAGGGGTTCCCCCTCCGAGCGGACTACGAGCAGTACTTC
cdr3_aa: CATWEGFPLRADYEQYF

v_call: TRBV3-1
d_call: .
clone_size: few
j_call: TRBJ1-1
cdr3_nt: TGTGCCAGCAGCCAAGTTTCCTTGAACACTGAAGCTTTCTTT
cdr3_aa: CASSQVSLNTEAFF

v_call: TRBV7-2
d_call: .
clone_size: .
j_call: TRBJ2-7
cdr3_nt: TGTGCCAGCAGCTTAGATCCTGATCCCTACGAGCAGTACTTC
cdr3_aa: CASSLDPDPYEQYF

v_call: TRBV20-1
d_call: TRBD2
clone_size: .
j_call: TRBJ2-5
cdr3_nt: TGCAGTGCTAGAGATAGTGCGGGGGGACTAGAGACCCAGTACTTC
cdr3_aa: CSARDSAGGLETQYF

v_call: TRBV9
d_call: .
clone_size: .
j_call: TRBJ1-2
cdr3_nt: TGTGCCAGCAGCTCCATGGGACTTGGAACAATAAACACCGTTCAGGGCTACACCTTC
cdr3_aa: CASSSMGLGTINTVQGYTF

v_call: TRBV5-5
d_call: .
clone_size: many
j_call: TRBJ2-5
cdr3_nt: TGTGCCAGCAGGATCGAATACCGGTTGATGGAGACCCAGTACTTC
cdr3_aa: CASRIEYRLMETQYF

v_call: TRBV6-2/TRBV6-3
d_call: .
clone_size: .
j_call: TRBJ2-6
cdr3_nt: TGTGCCAGCAGTTACACTACCCTTTTCTGGGCTGGGGCCAACGTCCTGACTTTC
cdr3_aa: CASSYTTLFWAGANVLTF

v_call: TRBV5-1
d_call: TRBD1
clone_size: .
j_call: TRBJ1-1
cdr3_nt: TGCGCCAGCAGCTTGGTTGGCGGGACAGAGCTCGAAGCTTTCTTT
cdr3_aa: CASSLVGGTELEAFF